This T cell receptor beta chain was identified during a study of response to subunit inactivated influenza vaccine. Study-wide results and caveats: There was a suggestion from the authors that each seasonal influenza vaccination recruits few new T cells.

TCRdb independently ran MiXCR on the RT-PCR reads; one entry per CDR3 protein. The repertoire consists of 300,000 to 350,000 distinct CDR3 sequences, with 22% occurring once and the leading ten covering 9% to 12%. Notes on this clonotype: Antigen specificity is unknown.

This TCR was recovered from a man aged 45 to 70 who received an inactivated influenza vaccine. Sequencing was performed on PBMCs from blood, taken 21 months after vaccination.

CDR3 coding DNA: TGCAGTGCTACCCCCGGGGGCTCTGGAAACACCATATATTTT. This gives the protein CSATPGGSGNTIYF. The chain employs TRBV20-1 and TRBJ1-3, with a weak D call TRBD1 (5 bases). Trimming took 4 bases from V and 0 from J, leaving 10 bases between them. The CDR3 is made up of 14 amino acids. The germline CDR1 and CDR2 sequences are DFQATT and SNEGSKA (reference sequence).